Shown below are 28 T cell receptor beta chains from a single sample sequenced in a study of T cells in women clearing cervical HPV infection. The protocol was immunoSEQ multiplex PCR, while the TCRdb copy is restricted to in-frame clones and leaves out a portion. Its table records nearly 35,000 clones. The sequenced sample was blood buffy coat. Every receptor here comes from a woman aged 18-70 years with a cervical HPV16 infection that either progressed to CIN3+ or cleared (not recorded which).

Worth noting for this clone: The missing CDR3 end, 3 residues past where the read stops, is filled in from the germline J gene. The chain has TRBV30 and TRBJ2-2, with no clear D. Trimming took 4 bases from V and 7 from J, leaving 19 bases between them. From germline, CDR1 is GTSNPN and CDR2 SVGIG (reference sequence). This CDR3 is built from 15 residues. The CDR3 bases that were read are TGTGCCTGGAACCCCGTCTCGAGTCTCGGCGGGGAG. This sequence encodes CAWNPVSSLGGE. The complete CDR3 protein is CAWNPVSSLGGELFF.

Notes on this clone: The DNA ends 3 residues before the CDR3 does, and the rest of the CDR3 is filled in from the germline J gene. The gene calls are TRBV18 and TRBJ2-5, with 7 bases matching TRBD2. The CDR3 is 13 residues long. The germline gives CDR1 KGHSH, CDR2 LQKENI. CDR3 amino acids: CASSAGRGDTQYF. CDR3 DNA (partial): TGTGCCAGCTCGGCGGGACGGGGGGATACC.

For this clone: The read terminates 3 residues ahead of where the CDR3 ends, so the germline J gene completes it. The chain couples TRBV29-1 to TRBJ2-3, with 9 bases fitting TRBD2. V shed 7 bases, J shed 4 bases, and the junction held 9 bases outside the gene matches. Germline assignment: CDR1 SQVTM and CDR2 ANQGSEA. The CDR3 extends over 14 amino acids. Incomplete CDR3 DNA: TGCAGCGGCGGGACTAGCACCGGAGCAGATACG. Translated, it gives CSGGTSTGADT. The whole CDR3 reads CSGGTSTGADTQYF.

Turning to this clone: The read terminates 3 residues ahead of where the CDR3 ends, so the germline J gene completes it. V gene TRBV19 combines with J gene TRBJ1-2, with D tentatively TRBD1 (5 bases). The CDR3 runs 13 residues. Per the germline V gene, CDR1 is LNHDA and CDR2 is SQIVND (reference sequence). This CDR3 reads CASSKDNYNDYTF. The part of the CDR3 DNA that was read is TGTGCCAGTAGCAAGGACAACTACAATGAC.

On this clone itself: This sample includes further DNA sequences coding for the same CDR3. CDR3 amino acids: CASSEGSRVNTGELFF. The sequenced CDR3 bases are TGTGCCAGCAGTGAAGGCTCCAGGGTGAACACCGGGGAG. The V call is TRBV2, the J call TRBJ2-2; weak D call: TRBD1 (5 bases). The read terminates 3 residues before the CDR3 end, so the remaining end is supplied by the germline J gene. The CDR3 runs to 16 residues. Per germline, CDR1 SNHLY and CDR2 FYNNEI. V was clipped by 1 base and J by 1 base, with 10 bases between them.

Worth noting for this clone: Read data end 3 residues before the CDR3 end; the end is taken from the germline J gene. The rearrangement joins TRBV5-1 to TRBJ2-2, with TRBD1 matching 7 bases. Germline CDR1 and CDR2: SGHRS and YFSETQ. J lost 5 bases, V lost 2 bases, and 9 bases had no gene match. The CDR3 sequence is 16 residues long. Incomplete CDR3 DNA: TGCGCCAGCAGCTTAAGGGCACAGGGGATGACCGGGGAG. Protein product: CASSLRAQGMTGE. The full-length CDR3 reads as CASSLRAQGMTGELFF.

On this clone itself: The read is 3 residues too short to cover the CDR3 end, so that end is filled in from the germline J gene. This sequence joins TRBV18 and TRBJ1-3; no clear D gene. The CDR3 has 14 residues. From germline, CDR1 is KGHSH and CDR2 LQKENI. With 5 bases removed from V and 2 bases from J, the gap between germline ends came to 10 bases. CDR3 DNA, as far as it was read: TGTGCCAGCTCAGCTGGTACTGCTGGAAACACC. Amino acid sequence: CASSAGTAGNT. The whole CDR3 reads CASSAGTAGNTIYF.

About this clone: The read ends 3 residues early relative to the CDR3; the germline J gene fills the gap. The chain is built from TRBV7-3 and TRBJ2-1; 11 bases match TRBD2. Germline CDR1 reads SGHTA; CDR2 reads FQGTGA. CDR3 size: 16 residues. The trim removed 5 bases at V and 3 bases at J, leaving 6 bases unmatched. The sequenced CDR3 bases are TGTGCCAGCAGCATAAGCGGGACTAGCGGCTACAATGAG. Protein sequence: CASSISGTSGYNE. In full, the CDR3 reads CASSISGTSGYNEQFF.

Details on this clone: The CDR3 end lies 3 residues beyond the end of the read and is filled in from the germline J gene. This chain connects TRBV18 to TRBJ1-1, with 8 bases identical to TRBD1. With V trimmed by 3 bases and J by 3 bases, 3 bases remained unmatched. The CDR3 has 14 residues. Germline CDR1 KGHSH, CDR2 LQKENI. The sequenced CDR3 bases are TGTGCCAGCTCACCCCTGGACAGGGACACTGAA. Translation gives CASSPLDRDTE. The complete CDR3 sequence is CASSPLDRDTEAFF.

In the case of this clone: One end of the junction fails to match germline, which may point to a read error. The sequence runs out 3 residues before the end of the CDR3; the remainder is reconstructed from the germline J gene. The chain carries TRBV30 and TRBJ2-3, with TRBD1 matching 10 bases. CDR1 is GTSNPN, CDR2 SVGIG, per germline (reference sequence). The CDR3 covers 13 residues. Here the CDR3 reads CAWAGTGAETQYF. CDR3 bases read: TGTGCCTGGGCCGGGACAGGGGCAGAGACG.

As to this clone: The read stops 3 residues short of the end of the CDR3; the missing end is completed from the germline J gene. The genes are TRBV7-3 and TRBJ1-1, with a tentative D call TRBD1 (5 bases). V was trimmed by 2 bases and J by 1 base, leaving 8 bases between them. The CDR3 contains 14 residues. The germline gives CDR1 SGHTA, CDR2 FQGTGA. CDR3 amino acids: CASSLGGGNTEAFF. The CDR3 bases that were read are TGTGCCAGCAGCTTAGGCGGGGGGAACACTGAA.

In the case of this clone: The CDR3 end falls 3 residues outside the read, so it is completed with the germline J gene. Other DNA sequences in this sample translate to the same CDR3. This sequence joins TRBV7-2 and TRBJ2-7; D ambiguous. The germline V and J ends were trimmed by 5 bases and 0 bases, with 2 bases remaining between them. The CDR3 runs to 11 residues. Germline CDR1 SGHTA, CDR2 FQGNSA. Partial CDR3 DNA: TGTGCCAGCAGCCGCTCCTACGAG. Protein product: CASSRSYE. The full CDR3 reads CASSRSYEQYF.

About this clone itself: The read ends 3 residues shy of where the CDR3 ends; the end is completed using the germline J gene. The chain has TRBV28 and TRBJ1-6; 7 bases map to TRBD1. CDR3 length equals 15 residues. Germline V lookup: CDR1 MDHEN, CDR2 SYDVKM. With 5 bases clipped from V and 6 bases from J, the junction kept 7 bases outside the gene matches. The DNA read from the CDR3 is TGTGCCAGCAGTCCCGCGGGACAGCTTAATTCACCC. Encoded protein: CASSPAGQLNSP. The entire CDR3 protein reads CASSPAGQLNSPLHF.

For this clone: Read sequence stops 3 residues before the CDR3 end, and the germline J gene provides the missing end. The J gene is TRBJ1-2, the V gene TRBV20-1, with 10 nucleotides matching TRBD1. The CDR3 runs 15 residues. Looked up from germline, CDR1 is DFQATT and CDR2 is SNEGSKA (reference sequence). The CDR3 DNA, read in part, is TGCAGTGCTACCTCATTGGGGACAGGGGCCTACGAC. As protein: CSATSLGTGAYD. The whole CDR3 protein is CSATSLGTGAYDYTF.

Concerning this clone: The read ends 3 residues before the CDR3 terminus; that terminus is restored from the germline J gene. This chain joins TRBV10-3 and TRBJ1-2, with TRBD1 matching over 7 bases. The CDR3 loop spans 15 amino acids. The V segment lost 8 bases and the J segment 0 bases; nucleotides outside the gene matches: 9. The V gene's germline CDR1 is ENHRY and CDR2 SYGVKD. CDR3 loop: CAIAGGTATNYGYTF. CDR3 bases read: TGTGCCATCGCAGGGGGGACAGCTACTAACTATGGC.

The sequenced part of the CDR3 DNA is TGTGCCAGCAGCCTCTTAGCTGAGCAAGAGACG. Its translation: CASSLLAEQET. The CDR3 as a whole reads CASSLLAEQETQYF. The chain employs TRBV7-9 and TRBJ2-3; no definite D call. Read coverage stops 3 residues before the CDR3 terminus; the germline J gene supplies the remainder. Germline V gene data show CDR1 as SEHNR and CDR2 as FQNEAQ (reference sequence). The CDR3 runs 14 residues. The full variable domain, rest sourced from reference TRBV7-9 and TRBJ2-3, is DTGVSQNPRHKITKRGQNVTFRCDPISEHNRLYWYRQTLGQGPEFLTYFQNEAQLEKSRLLSDRFSAERPKGSFSTLEIQRTEQGDSAMYLCASSLLAEQETQYFGPGTRLTVL.

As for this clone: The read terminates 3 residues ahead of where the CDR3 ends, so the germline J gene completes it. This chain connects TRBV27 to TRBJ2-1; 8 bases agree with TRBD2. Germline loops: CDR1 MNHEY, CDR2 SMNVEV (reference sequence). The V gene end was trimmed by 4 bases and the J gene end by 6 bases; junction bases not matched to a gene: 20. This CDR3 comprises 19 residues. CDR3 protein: CASSSSSSTSALRPNEQFF. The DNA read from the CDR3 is TGTGCCAGCAGTTCCTCTTCATCGACTAGCGCACTTAGGCCCAATGAG.

The CDR3 sequence is CASSPGDSTANEKLFF. Incomplete CDR3 DNA: TGTGCCAGCTCACCGGGGGACTCGACGGCTAATGAAAAG. The gene calls are TRBV18 and TRBJ2-2; tentatively, D is TRBD2 (6 bases). The read terminates 3 residues before the CDR3 end, so the remaining end is supplied by the germline J gene. Germline lookup yields CDR1 KGHSH and CDR2 LQKENI. The CDR3 covers 16 residues.

The sequenced part of the CDR3 DNA is TGCGCCAGCAGCCGAGGACAGGGGGAGAGGAGCTCCTATAATTCACCC. This encodes CASSRGQGERSSYNSP. The whole CDR3 protein reads CASSRGQGERSSYNSPLHF. The V and J genes are TRBV5-1 and TRBJ1-6; the match to TRBD1 covers 10 bases. The read stops 3 residues short of the end of the CDR3; the missing end is completed from the germline J gene. Germline assignment: CDR1 SGHRS and CDR2 YFSETQ. The CDR3 totals 19 residues. After removal of 4 bases from V and 0 bases from J, the junction contained 10 bases not matched to a gene.

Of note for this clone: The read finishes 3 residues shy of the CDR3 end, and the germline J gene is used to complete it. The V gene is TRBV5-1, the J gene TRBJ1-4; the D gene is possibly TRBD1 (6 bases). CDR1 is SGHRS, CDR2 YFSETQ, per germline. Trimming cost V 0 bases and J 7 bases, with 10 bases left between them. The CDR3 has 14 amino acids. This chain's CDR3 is CASSLGGQSEKLFF. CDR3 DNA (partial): TGCGCCAGCAGCTTGGGTGGACAGAGTGAAAAA.

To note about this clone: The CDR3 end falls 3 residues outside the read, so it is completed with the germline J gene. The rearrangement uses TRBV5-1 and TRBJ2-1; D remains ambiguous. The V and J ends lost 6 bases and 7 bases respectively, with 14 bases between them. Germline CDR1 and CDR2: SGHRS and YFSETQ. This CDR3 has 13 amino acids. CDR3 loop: CASTLEVRNEQFF. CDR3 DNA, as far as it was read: TGCGCCAGCACTTTGGAAGTCAGGAATGAG.

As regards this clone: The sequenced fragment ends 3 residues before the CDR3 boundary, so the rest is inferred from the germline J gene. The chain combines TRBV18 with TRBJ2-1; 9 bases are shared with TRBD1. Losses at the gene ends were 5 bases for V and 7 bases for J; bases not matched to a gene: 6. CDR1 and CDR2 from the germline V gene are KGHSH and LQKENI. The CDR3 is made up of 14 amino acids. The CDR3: CASSYGQGLNEQFF. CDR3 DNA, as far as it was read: TGTGCCAGCTCATATGGACAGGGGTTGAATGAG.

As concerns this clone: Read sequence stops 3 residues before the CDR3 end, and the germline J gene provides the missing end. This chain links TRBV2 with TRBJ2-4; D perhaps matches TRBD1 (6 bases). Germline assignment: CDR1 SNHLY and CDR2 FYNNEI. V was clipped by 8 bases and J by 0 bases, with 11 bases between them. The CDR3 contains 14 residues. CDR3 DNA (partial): TGTGCCAGCCGGGACAACTTAGCCAAAAACATT. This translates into CASRDNLAKNI. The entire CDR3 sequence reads CASRDNLAKNIQYF.

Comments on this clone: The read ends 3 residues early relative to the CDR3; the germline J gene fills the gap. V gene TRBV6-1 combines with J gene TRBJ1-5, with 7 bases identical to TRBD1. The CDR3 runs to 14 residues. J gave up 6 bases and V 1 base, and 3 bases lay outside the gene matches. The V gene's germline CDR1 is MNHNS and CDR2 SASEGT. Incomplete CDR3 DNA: TGTGCCAGCAGTGAAGGGGCAGGGGGTCAGCCC. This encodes CASSEGAGGQP. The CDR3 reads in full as CASSEGAGGQPQHF.

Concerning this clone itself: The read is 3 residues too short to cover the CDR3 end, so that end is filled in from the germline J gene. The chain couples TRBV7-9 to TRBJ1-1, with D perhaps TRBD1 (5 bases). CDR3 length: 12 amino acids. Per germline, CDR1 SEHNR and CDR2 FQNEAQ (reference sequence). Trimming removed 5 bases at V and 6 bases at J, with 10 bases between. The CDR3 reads CASSPRQSEAFF. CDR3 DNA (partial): TGTGCCAGCAGCCCCCGACAGTCTGAA.

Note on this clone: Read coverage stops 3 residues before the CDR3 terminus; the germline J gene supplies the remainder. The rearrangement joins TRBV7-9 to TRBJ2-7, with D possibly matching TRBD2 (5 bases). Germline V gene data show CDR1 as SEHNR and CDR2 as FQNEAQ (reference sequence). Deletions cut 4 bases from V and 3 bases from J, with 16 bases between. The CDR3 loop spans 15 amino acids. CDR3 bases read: TGTGCCAGCAGCTCGCAGAGCGGAACGATCTACGAG. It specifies CASSSQSGTIYE. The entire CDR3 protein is CASSSQSGTIYEQYF.

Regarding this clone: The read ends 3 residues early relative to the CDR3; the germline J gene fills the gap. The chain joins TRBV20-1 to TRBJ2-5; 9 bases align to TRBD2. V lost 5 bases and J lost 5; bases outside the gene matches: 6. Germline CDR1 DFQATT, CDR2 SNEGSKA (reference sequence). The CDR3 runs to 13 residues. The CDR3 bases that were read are TGCAGTGCTTTAGCGGGGGAGGATGAGACC. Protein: CSALAGEDET. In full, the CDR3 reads CSALAGEDETQYF.

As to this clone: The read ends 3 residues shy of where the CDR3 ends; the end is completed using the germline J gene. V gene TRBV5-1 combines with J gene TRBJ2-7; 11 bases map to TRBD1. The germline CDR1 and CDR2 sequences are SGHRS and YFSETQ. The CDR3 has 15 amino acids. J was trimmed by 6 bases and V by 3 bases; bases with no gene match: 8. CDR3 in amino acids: CASSSIPGTGGEQYF. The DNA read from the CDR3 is TGCGCCAGCAGCTCCATCCCCGGGACAGGGGGCGAG. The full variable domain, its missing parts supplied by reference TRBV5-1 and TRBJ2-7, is KAGVTQTPRYLIKTRGQQVTLSCSPISGHRSVSWYQQTPGQGLQFLFEYFSETQRNKGNFPGRFSGRQFSNSRSEMNVSTLELGDSALYLCASSSIPGTGGEQYFGPGTRLTVT.